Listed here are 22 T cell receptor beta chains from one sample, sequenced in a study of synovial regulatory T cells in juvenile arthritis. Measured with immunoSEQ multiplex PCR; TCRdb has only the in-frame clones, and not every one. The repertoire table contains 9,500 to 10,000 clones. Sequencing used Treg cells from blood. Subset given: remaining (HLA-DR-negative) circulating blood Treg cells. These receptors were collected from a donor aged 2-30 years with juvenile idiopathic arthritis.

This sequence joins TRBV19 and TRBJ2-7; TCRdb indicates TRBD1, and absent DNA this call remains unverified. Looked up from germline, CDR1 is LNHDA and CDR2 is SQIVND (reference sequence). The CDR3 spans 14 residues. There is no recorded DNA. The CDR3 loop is CASSIEGAWYEQYF.

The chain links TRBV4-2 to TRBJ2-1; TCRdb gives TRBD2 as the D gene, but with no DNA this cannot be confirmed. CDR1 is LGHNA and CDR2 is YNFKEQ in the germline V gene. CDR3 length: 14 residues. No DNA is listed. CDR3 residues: CASSQDLAGWEQFF.

This CDR3 is CASSRDRAEKLFF. The chain carries TRBV19 and TRBJ1-4; the TCRdb call, TRBD1, lacks DNA for checking. The germline V gene encodes CDR1 LNHDA and CDR2 SQIVND (reference sequence). This CDR3 is 13 amino acids long. No DNA is recorded.

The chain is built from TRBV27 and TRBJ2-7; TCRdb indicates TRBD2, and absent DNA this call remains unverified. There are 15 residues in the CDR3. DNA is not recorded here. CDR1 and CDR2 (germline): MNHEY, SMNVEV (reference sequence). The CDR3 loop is CASSLSTGGSYEQYF.

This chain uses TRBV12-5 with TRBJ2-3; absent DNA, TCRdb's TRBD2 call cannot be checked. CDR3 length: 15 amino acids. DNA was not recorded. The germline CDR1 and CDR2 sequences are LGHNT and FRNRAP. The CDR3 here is CASGLGAGYWDTQYF.

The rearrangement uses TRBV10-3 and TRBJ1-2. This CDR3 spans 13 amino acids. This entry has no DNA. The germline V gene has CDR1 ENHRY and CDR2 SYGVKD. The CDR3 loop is CASGGTANYGYTF.

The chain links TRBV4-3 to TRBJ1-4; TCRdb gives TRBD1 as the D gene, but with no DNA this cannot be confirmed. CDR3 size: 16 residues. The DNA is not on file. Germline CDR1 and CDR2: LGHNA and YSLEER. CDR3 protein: CASSQGPGQGDEKLFF.

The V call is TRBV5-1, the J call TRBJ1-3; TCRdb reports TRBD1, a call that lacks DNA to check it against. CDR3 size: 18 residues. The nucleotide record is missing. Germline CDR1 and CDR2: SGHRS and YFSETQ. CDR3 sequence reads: CASSSGQSATLSGNTIYF.

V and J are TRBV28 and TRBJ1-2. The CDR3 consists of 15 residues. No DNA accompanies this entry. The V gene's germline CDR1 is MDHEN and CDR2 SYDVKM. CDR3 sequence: CASSLGSGRAYGYTF.

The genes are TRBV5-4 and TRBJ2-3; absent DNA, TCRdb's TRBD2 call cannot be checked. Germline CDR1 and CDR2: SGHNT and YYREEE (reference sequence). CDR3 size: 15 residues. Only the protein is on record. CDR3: CASSLEGLTTDTQYF.

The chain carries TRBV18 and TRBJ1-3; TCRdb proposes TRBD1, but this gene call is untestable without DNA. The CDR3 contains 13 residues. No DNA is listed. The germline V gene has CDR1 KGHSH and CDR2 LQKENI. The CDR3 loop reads CASSTGQGNTIYF.

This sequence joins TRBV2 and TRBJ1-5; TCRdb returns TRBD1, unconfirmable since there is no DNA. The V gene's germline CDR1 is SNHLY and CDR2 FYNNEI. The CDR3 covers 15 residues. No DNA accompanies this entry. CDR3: CASTTGGWGNQPQHF.

The CDR3 reads CAISVYGQNTEAFF. V usage is TRBV10-3 and J usage is TRBJ1-1; TCRdb calls TRBD1, which cannot be checked without DNA. The CDR3 length is 14 residues. No DNA has been recorded. Germline CDR1 and CDR2: ENHRY and SYGVKD.

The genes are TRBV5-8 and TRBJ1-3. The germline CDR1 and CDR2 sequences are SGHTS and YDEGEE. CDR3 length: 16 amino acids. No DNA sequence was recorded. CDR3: CASSLYGSVPGNTIYF.

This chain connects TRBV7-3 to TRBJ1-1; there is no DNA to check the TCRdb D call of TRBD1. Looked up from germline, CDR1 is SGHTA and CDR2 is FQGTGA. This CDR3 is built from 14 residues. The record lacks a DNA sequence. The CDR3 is CASSLLGGNTEAFF.

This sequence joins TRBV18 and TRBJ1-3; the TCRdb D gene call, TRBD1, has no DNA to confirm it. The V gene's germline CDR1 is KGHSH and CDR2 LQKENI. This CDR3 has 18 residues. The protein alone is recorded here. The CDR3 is CASSPAGTGLRSGNTIYF. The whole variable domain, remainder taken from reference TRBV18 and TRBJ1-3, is NAGVMQNPRHLVRRRGQEARLRCSPMKGHSHVYWYRQLPEEGLKFMVYLQKENIIDESGMPKERFSAEFPKEGPSILRIQQVVRGDSAAYFCASSPAGTGLRSGNTIYFGEGSWLTVV.

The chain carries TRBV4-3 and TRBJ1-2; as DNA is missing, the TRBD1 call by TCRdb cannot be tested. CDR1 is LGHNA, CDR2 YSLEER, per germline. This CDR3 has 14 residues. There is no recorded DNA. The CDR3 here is CASSRTDSNYGYTF.

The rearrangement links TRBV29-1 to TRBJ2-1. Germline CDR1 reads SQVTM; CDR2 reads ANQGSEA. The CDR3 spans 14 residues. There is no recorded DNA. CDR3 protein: CSVKHLTTVDEQFF.

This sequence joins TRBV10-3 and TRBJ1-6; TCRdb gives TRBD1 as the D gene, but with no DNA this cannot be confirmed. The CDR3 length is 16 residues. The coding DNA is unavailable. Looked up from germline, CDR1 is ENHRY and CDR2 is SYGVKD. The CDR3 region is CAISEVRTGVNSPLHF.

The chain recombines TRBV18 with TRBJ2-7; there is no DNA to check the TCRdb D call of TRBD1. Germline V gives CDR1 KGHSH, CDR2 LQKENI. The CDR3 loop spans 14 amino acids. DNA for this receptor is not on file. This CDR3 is CASSPQPGGNEQYF. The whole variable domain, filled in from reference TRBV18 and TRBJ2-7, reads NAGVMQNPRHLVRRRGQEARLRCSPMKGHSHVYWYRQLPEEGLKFMVYLQKENIIDESGMPKERFSAEFPKEGPSILRIQQVVRGDSAAYFCASSPQPGGNEQYFGPGTRLTVT.

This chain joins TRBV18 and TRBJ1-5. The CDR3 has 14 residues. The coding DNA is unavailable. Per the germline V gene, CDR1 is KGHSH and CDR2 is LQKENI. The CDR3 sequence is CASSPWGDHQPQHF.

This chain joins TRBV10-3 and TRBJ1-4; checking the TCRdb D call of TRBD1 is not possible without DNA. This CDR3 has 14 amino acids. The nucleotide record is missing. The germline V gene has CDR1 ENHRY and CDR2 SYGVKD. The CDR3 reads CAIRQGAANEKLFF.